Each of the 21 T cell receptor beta chains below was sequenced from the same sample in a study of T cell clonality in common variable immunodeficiency. The table came from immunoSEQ multiplex PCR; TCRdb's copy has only in-frame clones and leaves some out. Singletons are absent from the sample, which has about 39,000 clones. The specimen sequenced was peripheral blood mononuclear cells. These receptors came from a person between 18 and 70 years old in good health.

A few counts support this clone. The sequenced fragment ends 3 residues before the CDR3 boundary, so the rest is inferred from the germline J gene. The chain uses TRBV7-8 and TRBJ1-5; TRBD1 might be the D (5 bases). In germline, CDR1 is SGHVS, CDR2 FQNEAQ. The length of the CDR3 is 16 residues. Trimming took 4 bases from V and 1 from J, leaving 14 bases between them. Partial CDR3 DNA: TGTGCCAGCAGCTCAGGGAGGGTTTTGAGCAATCAGCCC. Protein sequence: CASSSGRVLSNQP. The whole CDR3 protein is CASSSGRVLSNQPQHF.

At least ten counts were recorded for this clone. The sequenced fragment ends 3 residues before the CDR3 boundary, so the rest is inferred from the germline J gene. V usage is TRBV29-1 and J usage is TRBJ2-5, with D unresolved. Germline CDR1 is SQVTM and CDR2 is ANQGSEA. V lost 4 bases to trimming and J lost 0 bases, with 12 bases between them. The CDR3 is 14 amino acids. CDR3 DNA, as far as it was read: TGCAGCGTTGGTGTCAGGCCTGACCAAGAGACC. This translates into CSVGVRPDQET. The entire CDR3 protein reads CSVGVRPDQETQYF.

At least ten counts were recorded for this clone. Read coverage stops 3 residues before the CDR3 terminus; the germline J gene supplies the remainder. V and J are TRBV5-1 and TRBJ2-1; D assignment may be TRBD1 or TRBD2 (7 bases each). Germline V CDR1 and CDR2: SGHRS, YFSETQ. The V end was cut by 3 bases, the J end by 9 bases, with 22 bases between. The length of the CDR3 is 16 residues. The CDR3 bases that were read are TGCGCCAGCAGCTGGGGTGGGGAGGGGGCTTATGCTGAG. This sequence encodes CASSWGGEGAYAE. The complete CDR3 protein is CASSWGGEGAYAEQFF.

This clone was seen ten or more times. The read halts 3 residues ahead of the CDR3 end, with the missing end drawn from the germline J gene. This sequence joins TRBV28 and TRBJ2-7; TRBD2 aligns across 12 bases. The V gene end was trimmed by 6 bases and the J gene end by 0 bases; junction bases not matched to a gene: 0. Germline loops: CDR1 MDHEN, CDR2 SYDVKM. The CDR3 has 14 residues. The CDR3 DNA, read in part, is TGTGCCAGCAGGACTAGCGGGAGCTCCTACGAG. Its protein is CASRTSGSSYE. The entire CDR3 sequence reads CASRTSGSSYEQYF.

This clone has a handful of counts. Read sequence stops 3 residues before the CDR3 end, and the germline J gene provides the missing end. The chain carries TRBV7-6 and TRBJ2-1; TRBD2 aligns across 10 bases. The V and J ends lost 3 bases and 7 bases, in that order; junction bases with no gene match: 6. CDR1 is SGHVS and CDR2 is FNYEAQ in the germline V gene. The CDR3 contains 15 residues. The CDR3 sequence is CASSLLAGVVNEQFF. The part of the CDR3 DNA that was read is TGTGCCAGCAGCTTGCTAGCGGGAGTTGTTAATGAG. Full variable domain (missing parts from reference TRBV7-6 and TRBJ2-1): GAGVSQSPRYKVTKRGQDVALRCDPISGHVSLYWYRQALGQGPEFLTYFNYEAQQDKSGLPNDRFSAERPEGSISTLTIQRTEQRDSAMYRCASSLLAGVVNEQFFGPGTRLTVL.

This clone was observed a handful of times. The CDR3 end lies 3 residues beyond the end of the read and is filled in from the germline J gene. J is TRBJ2-1 and V is TRBV20-1; no reliable D call. The length of the CDR3 is 12 residues. Trimming left V 4 bases short and J 7 bases short, with 11 bases between. The V gene's germline CDR1 is DFQATT and CDR2 SNEGSKA (reference sequence). This chain's CDR3 is CSATVVGNEQFF. CDR3 DNA, as far as it was read: TGCAGTGCTACAGTCGTCGGGAATGAG.

This clone appeared many times. The read is 3 residues too short to cover the CDR3 end, so that end is filled in from the germline J gene. The chain links TRBV5-1 to TRBJ2-1; D may be TRBD2 (6 bases). CDR1 and CDR2 (germline): SGHRS, YFSETQ. The V end lost 1 base, the J end lost 5 bases, and 16 bases lay between the germline ends. CDR3 length equals 16 residues. The CDR3 region is CASSLPAGSGHNEQFF. The sequenced CDR3 bases are TGCGCCAGCAGCTTGCCCGCCGGGAGCGGGCACAATGAG.

Comment on this clone: The read is 3 residues too short to cover the CDR3 end, so that end is filled in from the germline J gene. This chain links TRBV19 with TRBJ1-2; weak D call: TRBD1 (6 bases). Germline lookup yields CDR1 LNHDA and CDR2 SQIVND (reference sequence). CDR3 size: 15 residues. With 5 bases removed from V and 5 bases from J, the gap between germline ends came to 18 bases. CDR3 loop: CASSSGQSFPYGYTF. CDR3 DNA (partial): TGTGCCAGTAGTTCAGGACAGAGCTTTCCTTATGGC.

This clone appeared many times. The read gets to within 3 residues of the CDR3 end, and the germline J gene fills in the rest. The chain links TRBV20-1 to TRBJ2-1; 12 nucleotides agree with TRBD2. This CDR3 is built from 17 residues. J lost 6 bases, V lost 1 base, and 10 bases had no gene match. Germline V gene lookup returns CDR1 DFQATT and CDR2 SNEGSKA (reference sequence). The CDR3 protein is CSARGSLAGGPVNEQFF. The CDR3 bases that were read are TGCAGTGCTAGAGGCTCGCTAGCGGGAGGGCCGGTCAATGAG.

This clone was seen ten or more times. The CDR3 end lies 3 residues beyond the end of the read and is filled in from the germline J gene. The chain recombines TRBV29-1 with TRBJ2-3; 8 nucleotides agree with TRBD2. CDR3 length: 13 amino acids. Germline trimming cut 8 bases from V and 6 bases from J; bases unmatched to any gene: 10. Germline-derived CDR1 and CDR2 are SQVTM and ANQGSEA. The CDR3 region is CSTRAGEMDTQYF. CDR3 bases read: TGCAGCACGAGAGCGGGAGAAATGGATACG.

The table lists this clone with many counts. Read coverage stops 3 residues before the CDR3 terminus; the germline J gene supplies the remainder. The rearrangement joins TRBV18 to TRBJ1-4; D perhaps matches TRBD1 (6 bases). Trimming shortened V by 0 bases and J by 7 bases, and 12 bases separated the two germline ends. CDR1 and CDR2 (germline): KGHSH, LQKENI. This CDR3 contains 15 residues. The CDR3 is CASSPPDRLGEKLFF. The sequenced CDR3 bases are TGTGCCAGCTCACCACCTGACAGGTTGGGTGAAAAA.

This clone was observed at least ten times. The read ends 3 residues before the CDR3 terminus; that terminus is restored from the germline J gene. The chain has TRBV2 and TRBJ1-2; D is uncertain. Trimming cost V 4 bases and J 7 bases, with 10 bases left between them. In germline, CDR1 is SNHLY, CDR2 FYNNEI. The CDR3 is 12 amino acids. The CDR3 bases that were read are TGTGCCAGCAGTGTTTCAGAGTCTGGC. It encodes CASSVSESG. The whole CDR3 is CASSVSESGYTF.

This clone was counted many times. The read stops 3 residues short of the end of the CDR3; the missing end is completed from the germline J gene. The chain uses TRBV30 and TRBJ2-6; D perhaps matches TRBD2 (6 bases). There are 17 residues in the CDR3. The V end lost 2 bases, the J end lost 0 bases, and 14 bases lay between the germline ends. CDR1 GTSNPN and CDR2 SVGIG come from the germline V gene (reference sequence). The CDR3 region is CAWSPLAGPSGANVLTF. Incomplete CDR3 DNA: TGTGCCTGGAGTCCTCTTGCGGGGCCCTCTGGGGCCAACGTC.

This clone has ten or more counts. The CDR3 spells CSAINQGNQPQHF. Incomplete CDR3 DNA: TGCAGTGCTATAAACCAGGGGAATCAGCCC. V usage is TRBV20-1 and J usage is TRBJ1-5; tentative D call: TRBD1 (6 bases). The read finishes 3 residues shy of the CDR3 end, and the germline J gene is used to complete it. The CDR3 contains 13 residues. Trimming shortened V by 4 bases and J by 4 bases, and 11 bases separated the two germline ends. Per the germline V gene, CDR1 is DFQATT and CDR2 is SNEGSKA (reference sequence).

Worth noting for this clone: The missing CDR3 end, 3 residues past where the read stops, is filled in from the germline J gene. This chain uses TRBV19 with TRBJ2-2; 7 positions match TRBD1. This CDR3 is built from 16 residues. V shed 1 base and J 3 bases; nucleotides not matched to a gene: 5. Germline assignment: CDR1 LNHDA and CDR2 SQIVND (reference sequence). The covered CDR3 bases are TGTGCCAGTAGTATAGGGGCAGGGGGATACACCGGGGAG. Encoded protein: CASSIGAGGYTGE. The entire CDR3 sequence reads CASSIGAGGYTGELFF. Drawing the rest from reference TRBV19 and TRBJ2-2, the complete variable domain is DGGITQSPKYLFRKEGQNVTLSCEQNLNHDAMYWYRQDPGQGLRLIYYSQIVNDFQKGDIAEGYSVSREKKESFPLTVTSAQKNPTAFYLCASSIGAGGYTGELFFGEGSRLTVL.

This clone occurred many times. The CDR3 is cut off 3 residues early in the read; its end comes from the germline J gene. The chain uses TRBV6-2 or TRBV6-3 and TRBJ2-5; weak D call: TRBD1 (6 bases). Germline V CDR1 and CDR2: MNHEY, SVGEGT. Between the trimmed V and J ends, which lost 8 bases and 4 bases, there was a span of 17 bases. CDR3 length: 14 residues. The CDR3 bases that were read are TGTGCCAGCCAAAACCTGGGGGCCGGAGAGACC. Its protein is CASQNLGAGET. The entire CDR3 sequence reads CASQNLGAGETQYF.

This clone was counted many times. The read terminates 3 residues ahead of where the CDR3 ends, so the germline J gene completes it. V usage is TRBV20-1 and J usage is TRBJ2-1; 10 bases map to TRBD2. The V segment lost 8 bases and the J segment 7 bases; nucleotides outside the gene matches: 14. CDR1 and CDR2 (germline): DFQATT, SNEGSKA (reference sequence). The CDR3 spans 15 residues. CDR3 DNA (partial): TGCAGTTGGGGGGCATTAGCTAGCGGGAGAAATGAG. Protein: CSWGALASGRNE. The entire CDR3 is CSWGALASGRNEQFF.

In this sample, this clone turned up a few times. The read terminates 3 residues ahead of where the CDR3 ends, so the germline J gene completes it. This chain connects TRBV5-1 to TRBJ2-1; 10 bases fit TRBD2. In germline, CDR1 is SGHRS, CDR2 YFSETQ. The CDR3 extends over 17 amino acids. The V and J ends lost 1 base and 8 bases, in that order; junction bases with no gene match: 12. The sequenced part of the CDR3 DNA is TGCGCCAGCAGCTTGTTTCAGGCAGCGGGAGGGTCCGATGAG. It is translated as CASSLFQAAGGSDE. The entire CDR3 is CASSLFQAAGGSDEQFF.

This clone was detected ten times or more. The CDR3 is cut off 3 residues early in the read; its end comes from the germline J gene. The chain links TRBV5-1 to TRBJ1-1; 8 bases align to TRBD1. CDR1 SGHRS and CDR2 YFSETQ come from the germline V gene. The CDR3 runs to 13 residues. The ends lost 2 bases at V and 6 bases at J; junction bases unmatched: 3. The part of the CDR3 DNA that was read is TGCGCCAGCAGCTTTCAGGGGGCTGCTGAA. Translating it yields CASSFQGAAE. The whole CDR3 is CASSFQGAAEAFF.

This clone was seen repeatedly, ten times or more. From the germline J gene comes the end of the CDR3, since the read stops 3 residues before it. The chain couples TRBV27 to TRBJ2-4, with D unresolved. Looked up from germline, CDR1 is MNHEY and CDR2 is SMNVEV (reference sequence). This CDR3 region has 14 residues. The V end was cut by 4 bases, the J end by 0 bases, with 7 bases between. The sequenced part of the CDR3 DNA is TGTGCCAGCAGTTCCATAGTAGCCAAAAACATT. Protein sequence: CASSSIVAKNI. The complete CDR3 reads CASSSIVAKNIQYF.

Ten or more counts support this clone. The CDR3 extends 3 residues past the end of the read, so its final part is completed from the germline J gene. The chain employs TRBV5-1 and TRBJ2-7, with TRBD2 matching over 10 bases. V gave up 1 base and J gave up 5 bases; unmatched junction bases: 12. This CDR3 has 17 amino acids. The germline V gene has CDR1 SGHRS and CDR2 YFSETQ. CDR3 protein: CASSLPEGSGRADEQYF. Incomplete CDR3 DNA: TGCGCCAGCAGCTTGCCTGAGGGGAGCGGGAGGGCCGACGAG.